These 10 T cell receptor beta chains were all obtained from the same sample, sequenced in a study of blood T cell repertoires in COVID-19. Assay used: immunoSEQ multiplex PCR; TCRdb lists only in-frame clones, some missing. The sample shows roughly 99,000 clones, about 90% of them seen only once. Sequencing input: peripheral blood. The source is a woman under 40 with acute or convalescent COVID-19.

J is TRBJ2-5 and V is TRBV4-3; 7 bases agree with TRBD1. This CDR3 comprises 16 residues. V lost 4 bases to trimming and J lost 2 bases; unmatched junction nucleotides: 10. Per germline, CDR1 LGHNA and CDR2 YSLEER. The CDR3 DNA is TGCGCCAGCAGCCGAACAGGGGTGTTAGAACAAGAGACCCAGTACTTC. This translates into CASSRTGVLEQETQYF.

The chain employs TRBV15 and TRBJ1-5; TRBD1 aligns across 9 bases. The germline V gene encodes CDR1 LNHNV and CDR2 YYDKDF (reference sequence). CDR3 length: 16 residues. J was trimmed by 7 bases and V by 6 bases; bases with no gene match: 13. CDR3 sequence: CATRQPGQGGTQPQHF. The CDR3 DNA reads TGTGCCACCAGGCAACCGGGACAGGGCGGGACCCAGCCCCAGCATTTT.

The chain uses TRBV9 and TRBJ1-4; D gene ambiguous. The CDR3 totals 13 residues. Germline V CDR1 and CDR2: SGDLS, YYNGEE. Trimming took 4 bases from V and 5 from J, leaving 9 bases between them. CDR3 DNA: TGTGCCAGCAGCCCGGGTACCAATGAAAAACTGTTTTTT. It translates to CASSPGTNEKLFF.

The rearrangement joins TRBV7-2 to TRBJ1-5; TRBD1 matches at 10 bases. V dropped 4 bases and J dropped 7; count of bases not matched to a gene: 4. Germline CDR1 SGHTA, CDR2 FQGNSA. The CDR3 consists of 14 residues. CDR3 residues: CASSWDRGEQPQHF. The CDR3 region has the DNA TGTGCCAGCAGCTGGGACAGGGGAGAGCAGCCCCAGCATTTT.

This clone has a single count. The J gene is TRBJ1-1, the V gene TRBV11-2; D perhaps matches TRBD1 (6 bases). Trimming removed 1 base at V and 2 bases at J, with 11 bases between. The CDR3 is made up of 15 amino acids. Per germline, CDR1 SGHAT and CDR2 FQNNGV. CDR3 coding DNA: TGTGCCAGCAGCTTAGGGCACAGGGCTAACACTGAAGCTTTCTTT. The encoded protein is CASSLGHRANTEAFF.

The chain couples TRBV2 to TRBJ2-3, with 11 bases identical to TRBD2. With V trimmed by 9 bases and J by 2 bases, 1 base remained unmatched. The CDR3 has 13 residues. Germline CDR1 is SNHLY and CDR2 is FYNNEI. The CDR3 nucleotides read TGTGCCAGGGGACTAGCGGACACAGATACGCAGTATTTT. Protein product: CARGLADTDTQYF.

CDR3 in DNA: TGCGCCAGCAGCTTGGTTGCAGGGGGTAAAAAGGATGGCTACACCTTC. It encodes CASSLVAGGKKDGYTF. The chain carries TRBV5-1 and TRBJ1-2, with TRBD1 identical over 7 bases. The CDR3 totals 16 residues. The V segment lost 0 bases and the J segment 6 bases; nucleotides outside the gene matches: 11. Germline assignment: CDR1 SGHRS and CDR2 YFSETQ.

This clone was counted only a few times. The chain links TRBV19 to TRBJ1-5; D uncertain. The V gene's germline CDR1 is LNHDA and CDR2 SQIVND (reference sequence). This CDR3 has 13 residues. V shed 8 bases and J shed 0 bases, with 8 bases lying between them. The CDR3: CASSYSSNQPQHF. As DNA, the CDR3 is TGTGCCAGTTCTTACAGTAGCAATCAGCCCCAGCATTTT.

The rearrangement links TRBV19 to TRBJ1-1; tentatively, D is TRBD1 (6 bases). The CDR3 is 12 residues long. From germline, CDR1 is LNHDA and CDR2 SQIVND (reference sequence). The V and J ends lost 5 bases and 10 bases respectively, with 14 bases between them. CDR3 residues: CASSQWGLGAFF. The CDR3 bases are TGTGCCAGTAGTCAATGGGGGCTCGGAGCTTTCTTT.

The rearrangement links TRBV7-9 to TRBJ1-2; TRBD1 aligns across 8 bases. The J segment lost 4 bases and the V segment lost 5 bases, leaving 6 bases of the junction unmatched. The CDR3 runs to 14 residues. Germline CDR1 is SEHNR and CDR2 is FQNEAQ (reference sequence). The chain's CDR3 is CASSLQGAGYGYTF. The CDR3 DNA follows: TGTGCCAGCAGCCTCCAGGGGGCCGGCTATGGCTACACCTTC. Complete variable domain (other parts from reference TRBV7-9 and TRBJ1-2): DTGVSQNPRHKITKRGQNVTFRCDPISEHNRLYWYRQTLGQGPEFLTYFQNEAQLEKSRLLSDRFSAERPKGSFSTLEIQRTEQGDSAMYLCASSLQGAGYGYTFGSGTRLTVV.